Each of the 23 T cell receptor beta chains below was sequenced from the same sample in a study of cytomegalovirus exposure and HLA in healthy donors. The PCR was carried out with 60 Vbeta primers and 13 Jbeta primers. The assay was immunoSEQ multiplex PCR, and TCRdb's table has in-frame clones only and misses some. This repertoire shows some 220,000 clones, about 80% found once; its top ten account for around 2.9%. The specimen was PBMCs. These receptors were taken from a woman in her sixties in good health and CMV-seropositive.

This chain uses TRBV7-8 with TRBJ2-1; 7 positions agree with TRBD2. V trimming: 2 bases; J trimming: 7 bases; junction bases outside the gene matches: 8. This CDR3 has 15 amino acids. From germline, CDR1 is SGHVS and CDR2 FQNEAQ. The CDR3 protein is CASSLKLRERNEQFF. In DNA, the CDR3 is TGTGCCAGCAGCTTAAAGTTGCGGGAGAGGAATGAGCAGTTCTTC.

This chain connects TRBV28 to TRBJ1-1; D may be TRBD1 (5 bases). Germline V gives CDR1 MDHEN, CDR2 SYDVKM. The germline V and J ends were trimmed by 3 bases and 4 bases, with 12 bases remaining between them. The CDR3 contains 14 residues. The CDR3 is CASSFWRGGTEAFF. The CDR3 nucleotides are TGTGCCAGCAGTTTCTGGAGGGGAGGCACTGAAGCTTTCTTT.

The chain uses TRBV7-8 and TRBJ1-5; D is unclear. Germline V gene sequence: CDR1 SGHVS, CDR2 FQNEAQ. The CDR3 extends over 15 amino acids. V lost 1 base, J lost 2 bases, and 9 bases lay in between. CDR3 loop: CASSLERVGNQPQHF. The CDR3 nucleotides are TGTGCCAGCAGCTTAGAGCGGGTAGGCAATCAGCCCCAGCATTTT.

The gene calls are TRBV27 and TRBJ1-2, with 8 positions matching TRBD1. The CDR3 extends over 16 amino acids. Looked up from germline, CDR1 is MNHEY and CDR2 is SMNVEV (reference sequence). V was pared by 3 bases and J by 4 bases, with 10 bases of the junction left unmatched. The CDR3 DNA follows: TGTGCCAGCAGTTTGAGCGGACAGGGAGGTTTCTATGGCTACACCTTC. Amino acid sequence: CASSLSGQGGFYGYTF.

In regard to this clone: Different DNA sequences within this sample yield the same CDR3. The V gene is TRBV7-9, the J gene TRBJ2-5; 7 bases agree with TRBD2. Looked up from germline, CDR1 is SEHNR and CDR2 is FQNEAQ (reference sequence). Trimming cost V 4 bases and J 7 bases; bases outside gene matches: 9. The CDR3 spans 14 residues. CDR3 sequence: CASSWSGATRTQYF. The CDR3 bases are TGTGCCAGCAGCTGGAGCGGGGCCACACGGACCCAGTACTTC.

The chain uses TRBV6-1 and TRBJ2-1, with 8 nucleotides matching TRBD1. The V segment lost 0 bases and the J segment 6 bases; nucleotides outside the gene matches: 10. The CDR3 spans 17 residues. Looked up from germline, CDR1 is MNHNS and CDR2 is SASEGT. The CDR3 sequence: CASSEAEYGQGANEQFF. CDR3 DNA sequence: TGTGCCAGCAGTGAAGCCGAATATGGTCAGGGGGCCAATGAGCAGTTCTTC.

CDR3 in DNA: TGCGCCAGCAGTGAGGGGCGGGGACCCTACGAGCAGTACTTC. This sequence encodes CASSEGRGPYEQYF. The gene calls are TRBV10-2 and TRBJ2-7; possibly TRBD2 for D (6 bases). Germline CDR1 is WSHSY and CDR2 is SAAADI. This CDR3 comprises 14 residues. The germline V and J ends were trimmed by 2 bases and 2 bases, with 10 bases remaining between them.

This chain connects TRBV11-3 to TRBJ2-3; 11 bases match TRBD2. The CDR3 has 14 residues. Looked up from germline, CDR1 is SGHNT and CDR2 is YENEEA. V gave up 3 bases and J gave up 4 bases; unmatched junction bases: 0. CDR3 residues: CASSFSGGADTQYF. The CDR3 nucleotides are TGTGCCAGCAGCTTTAGCGGGGGGGCAGATACGCAGTATTTT.

The chain carries TRBV6-5 and TRBJ1-2; D is perhaps TRBD1 (6 bases). Trimming took off 7 bases at V and 5 bases at J, with 20 bases between the two ends. Germline assignment: CDR1 MNHEY and CDR2 SVGAGI. CDR3 size: 15 residues. The CDR3 loop reads CASIKGLGARYGYTF. CDR3 DNA sequence: TGTGCCAGCATAAAAGGGCTGGGGGCGCGGTATGGCTACACCTTC.

This clone has more than one count but fewer than ten. V and J are TRBV5-4 and TRBJ2-7; 10 positions agree with TRBD2. J lost 4 bases, V lost 3 bases, and 7 bases had no gene match. Germline V lookup: CDR1 SGHNT, CDR2 YYREEE (reference sequence). This CDR3 is 15 amino acids long. CDR3 sequence (DNA): TGTGCCAGCAGCTCCCAGCGGGAGGGAAGATACGAGCAGTACTTC. The encoded protein is CASSSQREGRYEQYF.

The chain combines TRBV2 with TRBJ1-2; 10 bases line up with TRBD1. The CDR3 is 14 amino acids. Germline-derived CDR1 and CDR2 are SNHLY and FYNNEI. J lost 4 bases, V lost 5 bases, and 4 bases had no gene match. CDR3 DNA: TGTGCCAGCAGTACCGGGACAGGGGCCTATGGCTACACCTTC. This translates into CASSTGTGAYGYTF.

The genes are TRBV2 and TRBJ1-1, with 8 bases fitting TRBD1. Trimming removed 6 bases from V and 3 bases from J; junction bases left unmatched: 6. Germline CDR1 is SNHLY and CDR2 is FYNNEI. CDR3 length: 14 amino acids. The CDR3 nucleotides are TGTGCCAGCAGCAAGGACAGGGAGGACACTGAAGCTTTCTTT. This sequence encodes CASSKDREDTEAFF.

The J gene is TRBJ1-1, the V gene TRBV6-4; no clear D. This CDR3 contains 14 residues. Trimming left V 4 bases short and J 1 base short, with 10 bases between. Germline assignment: CDR1 MRHNA and CDR2 SNTAGT. The CDR3 coding sequence is TGTGCCAGCAGTGCAGGCAGCCAGAACACTGAAGCTTTCTTT. Translated: CASSAGSQNTEAFF.

V and J are TRBV2 and TRBJ1-4; D is possibly TRBD1 (6 bases). Trimming removed 6 bases from V and 10 bases from J, with 12 bases in between. This CDR3 comprises 12 residues. CDR1 and CDR2 from the germline V gene are SNHLY and FYNNEI. The CDR3 coding sequence is TGTGCCAGCAGCCCCGACAGGCCAAAACTGTTTTTT. It encodes CASSPDRPKLFF.

This clone appeared once. CDR3 amino acids: CASSLDVGAEDTQYF. In DNA, the CDR3 is TGTGCCAGCAGCTTAGACGTGGGGGCCGAAGATACGCAGTATTTT. The gene calls are TRBV11-1 and TRBJ2-3; possible D gene TRBD1, 6 bases. The CDR3 has 15 residues. V lost 1 base, J lost 5 bases, and 13 bases lay in between. Germline V gene data show CDR1 as SGHAT and CDR2 as FQDESV (reference sequence). Full variable domain (remainder filled in from reference TRBV11-1 and TRBJ2-3): EAEVAQSPRYKITEKSQAVAFWCDPISGHATLYWYRQILGQGPELLVQFQDESVVDDSQLPKDRFSAERLKGVDSTLKIQPAELGDSAMYLCASSLDVGAEDTQYFGPGTRLTVL.

V and J are TRBV2 and TRBJ1-5, with 8 bases that match TRBD1. This CDR3 region has 15 residues. The germline V gene has CDR1 SNHLY and CDR2 FYNNEI. V was clipped by 7 bases and J by 9 bases; unmatched bases: 14. The CDR3 DNA reads as TGTGCCAGCACCCGGACAGGGTTAGGTCAGGGGCCCCAGCATTTT. Translation: CASTRTGLGQGPQHF. Combining the CDR3 with reference TRBV2 and TRBJ1-5 gives the whole variable domain EPEVTQTPSHQVTQMGQEVILRCVPISNHLYFYWYRQILGQKVEFLVSFYNNEISEKSEIFDDQFSVERPDGSNFTLKIRSTKLEDSAMYFCASTRTGLGQGPQHFGDGTRLSIL.

The chain recombines TRBV9 with TRBJ2-7; the match to TRBD2 covers 8 bases. The J segment lost 2 bases and the V segment lost 4 bases, leaving 8 bases of the junction unmatched. CDR1 SGDLS and CDR2 YYNGEE come from the germline V gene. CDR3 length equals 15 residues. The DNA of the CDR3 is TGTGCCAGCAGCCCCCTGGCGGGAGGTCCCTACGAGCAGTACTTC. It translates to CASSPLAGGPYEQYF.

The gene calls are TRBV2 and TRBJ2-7; possible D gene TRBD2, 5 bases. Germline V lookup: CDR1 SNHLY, CDR2 FYNNEI. The CDR3 runs 12 residues. The ends were cut back, 7 bases at V and 6 bases at J, with 13 bases in the middle. The CDR3 sequence: CASNLDAGEQYF. Written as DNA, the CDR3 is TGTGCCAGCAATTTGGACGCGGGCGAGCAGTACTTC. Full variable domain (outside the CDR3, taken from reference TRBV2 and TRBJ2-7): EPEVTQTPSHQVTQMGQEVILRCVPISNHLYFYWYRQILGQKVEFLVSFYNNEISEKSEIFDDQFSVERPDGSNFTLKIRSTKLEDSAMYFCASNLDAGEQYFGPGTRLTVT.

The rearrangement links TRBV18 to TRBJ1-6; D possibly corresponds to TRBD1 (6 bases). V dropped 5 bases and J dropped 9 bases, with 11 bases sitting between them. Germline CDR1 is KGHSH and CDR2 is LQKENI. CDR3 length: 13 residues. CDR3 coding DNA: TGTGCCAGCTCAGAAACAGGGAGTTCACCCCTCCACTTT. As protein: CASSETGSSPLHF. Full variable domain (missing parts from reference TRBV18 and TRBJ1-6): NAGVMQNPRHLVRRRGQEARLRCSPMKGHSHVYWYRQLPEEGLKFMVYLQKENIIDESGMPKERFSAEFPKEGPSILRIQQVVRGDSAAYFCASSETGSSPLHFGNGTRLTVT.

This clone was seen more than once but under ten times. The chain has TRBV5-1 and TRBJ2-3; D is possibly TRBD2 (6 bases). The CDR3 covers 13 residues. Deletions cut 1 base from V and 4 bases from J, with 7 bases between. The germline V gene has CDR1 SGHRS and CDR2 YFSETQ. CDR3 protein: CASSLTGADTQYF. The DNA for the CDR3 is TGCGCCAGCAGCTTGACGGGGGCAGATACGCAGTATTTT.

The chain is built from TRBV10-1 and TRBJ1-4, with 11 bases lining up with TRBD1. This CDR3 is 16 amino acids long. J lost 7 bases, V lost 2 bases, and 6 bases had no gene match. Germline loops: CDR1 WNHNN, CDR2 SYGVQD (reference sequence). The CDR3 protein is CASSEPTDRGLEKLFF. CDR3 DNA: TGCGCCAGCAGTGAGCCGACGGACAGGGGGCTTGAAAAACTGTTTTTT.

This clone was found a few times. This chain uses TRBV28 with TRBJ2-1; 9 nucleotides line up with TRBD2. Trimming cost V 4 bases and J 4 bases; bases outside gene matches: 8. This CDR3 has 16 amino acids. The V gene's germline CDR1 is MDHEN and CDR2 SYDVKM. CDR3 loop: CASSYYSGGRYNEQFF. Here the CDR3 DNA reads TGTGCCAGCAGTTACTACAGCGGGGGGCGTTACAATGAGCAGTTCTTC.

The rearrangement joins TRBV30 to TRBJ1-2; 9 nucleotides line up with TRBD1. This CDR3 region has 15 residues. J gave up 7 bases and V 1 base, and 10 bases lay outside the gene matches. From germline, CDR1 is GTSNPN and CDR2 SVGIG (reference sequence). The CDR3: CAWSGLGDRVSGYTF. CDR3 DNA: TGTGCCTGGAGTGGATTAGGGGACAGGGTCTCTGGCTACACCTTC.